The sequence of this TCR beta chain was determined in a study of T cell responses to AZD1222 COVID-19 vaccine. Study-wide points: After the peak T cell response, and only then, were repertoires sampled. Unmutated variant regions are reportedly the target of nearly half of TCRs that are spike-specific. Recipients of two AZD1222 doses showed rising Spike-specific TCR breadth and depth. Seropositive AZD1222 recipients at baseline numbered only five or six.

Sequencing used immunoSEQ multiplex PCR; TCRdb keeps in-frame clones, though not all of them. The profile shows more than 120,000 clones, 88% of them singletons. This clone was observed a handful of times. The target antigen is unknown. The CDR3 covers 14 residues. The germline V and J ends were trimmed by 1 base and 4 bases, with 10 bases remaining between them. Germline CDR1 is MNHNS and CDR2 is SASEGT. The source was peripheral blood, collected 28 days after the second dose of the MenACWY control vaccine. The chain uses TRBV6-1 and TRBJ1-1; D is unclear. This clonotype was obtained from an adult who received the MenACWY meningococcal vaccine as a control. The CDR3 spells CASSEEGRITEAFF. For the CDR3, the DNA is TGTGCCAGCAGTGAAGAGGGTAGGATCACTGAAGCTTTCTTT.